This is a list of T cell receptor beta chains from one sample in a study of CD8 T cells in ankylosing spondylitis. TCRdb re-called the 5' RACE reads with MiXCR, one entry per CDR3 protein. The sample shows approximately 140,000 distinct CDR3 sequences, roughly 8% of them seen only once. The sequenced sample was synovial fluid, either unsorted or a sorted T cell fraction (not recorded which). These receptors were collected from a male donor with ankylosing spondylitis. Both conserved end residues are part of each CDR3. The order of the fields is V gene, clone size, D gene, J gene, CDR3 DNA, CDR3 protein. D genes are given only for firm matches. The size entry is marked missing in some rows and otherwise reads once, few, many or a size class.

V gene: TRBV20-1
clone size: many
D gene: NA
J gene: TRBJ2-7
CDR3 DNA: TGCAGTGCTTGCGGAGAGTTATACGAGCAGTACTTC
CDR3 protein: CSACGELYEQYF

V gene: TRBV11-2
clone size: few
D gene: NA
J gene: TRBJ1-6
CDR3 DNA: TGTGCCAGCAGCTTAGAGGCTAATTCACCCCTCCACTTT
CDR3 protein: CASSLEANSPLHF

V gene: TRBV20-1
clone size: NA
D gene: TRBD2
J gene: TRBJ2-7
CDR3 DNA: TGCAGTGCTTGGACTAGCGGGACCTCCTACGAGCAGTACTTC
CDR3 protein: CSAWTSGTSYEQYF

V gene: TRBV19
clone size: many
D gene: TRBD1
J gene: TRBJ2-2
CDR3 DNA: TGTGCCAGTAGAGACAGGGTAACGTCCGGGGAGCTGTTTTTT
CDR3 protein: CASRDRVTSGELFF

V gene: TRBV11-2
clone size: few
D gene: NA
J gene: TRBJ2-2
CDR3 DNA: TGTGCCAGCAGCTCCCTGGGACACAACACCGGGGAGCTGTTTTTT
CDR3 protein: CASSSLGHNTGELFF

V gene: TRBV19
clone size: few
D gene: NA
J gene: TRBJ1-5
CDR3 DNA: TGTGCCAGTAGTATATACGCGGGGTATCAGCCCCAGCATTTT
CDR3 protein: CASSIYAGYQPQHF

V gene: TRBV5-1
clone size: many
D gene: TRBD2
J gene: TRBJ2-3
CDR3 DNA: TGCGCCAGCAGCTTGTGGTTGGATAGCGGGCGGGCAGATACGCAGTATTTT
CDR3 protein: CASSLWLDSGRADTQYF

V gene: TRBV20-1
clone size: NA
D gene: NA
J gene: TRBJ1-2
CDR3 DNA: TGCAGTGCTAGTATTACACAACCTAACTATGGCTACACCTTC
CDR3 protein: CSASITQPNYGYTF

V gene: TRBV10-3
clone size: many
D gene: TRBD1
J gene: TRBJ1-2
CDR3 DNA: TGTGCCATCAGTAAAGGGATCCGGGACAGCCTTTGGGGTGGCTACACCTTC
CDR3 protein: CAISKGIRDSLWGGYTF

V gene: TRBV7-2
clone size: few
D gene: NA
J gene: TRBJ2-1
CDR3 DNA: TGTGCCAGCAGCTTCTGGGCAGAGGTCGGAAATGAGCAGTTCTTC
CDR3 protein: CASSFWAEVGNEQFF

V gene: TRBV12-3/TRBV12-4
clone size: many
D gene: NA
J gene: TRBJ2-1
CDR3 DNA: TGTGCCAGCAGTTTGAACGGGAAGGACAATGAGCAGTTCTTC
CDR3 protein: CASSLNGKDNEQFF

V gene: TRBV18
clone size: NA
D gene: NA
J gene: TRBJ2-7
CDR3 DNA: TGTGCCAGCTCACCACCGTCCAGGACGTACGAGCAGTACTTC
CDR3 protein: CASSPPSRTYEQYF

V gene: TRBV29-1
clone size: many
D gene: NA
J gene: TRBJ2-7
CDR3 DNA: TGCAGCGTTGACACCGGGGCTGGAAACGAGCAGTACTTC
CDR3 protein: CSVDTGAGNEQYF